The 11 T cell receptor beta chains given below trace back to one sample, sequenced in a study of blood T cell repertoires in COVID-19. The protocol was immunoSEQ multiplex PCR, while the TCRdb copy is restricted to in-frame clones and leaves out a portion. This table holds about 44,000 clones, 82% found once. Source material: peripheral blood. The receptors here all came from a woman aged 70-85 years with acute or convalescent COVID-19.

This sequence joins TRBV5-1 and TRBJ2-5; 9 bases map to TRBD1. V shed 4 bases and J 3 bases; nucleotides not matched to a gene: 7. The CDR3 is made up of 15 amino acids. Germline V lookup: CDR1 SGHRS, CDR2 YFSETQ. The CDR3 is CASSEKDRGKETQYF. The CDR3 bases are TGCGCCAGCAGCGAGAAGGACAGGGGTAAAGAGACCCAGTACTTC.

The chain has TRBV7-9 and TRBJ1-5; possibly TRBD1 for D (5 bases). The CDR3 sequence is 15 residues long. The V end was cut by 0 bases, the J end by 1 base, with 7 bases between. Looked up from germline, CDR1 is SEHNR and CDR2 is FQNEAQ (reference sequence). In DNA, the CDR3 is TGTGCCAGCAGCTTAGCGGGGGGAAGCAATCAGCCCCAGCATTTT. As protein: CASSLAGGSNQPQHF.

The gene calls are TRBV7-2 and TRBJ2-3; unclear D gene. In germline, CDR1 is SGHTA, CDR2 FQGNSA. The CDR3 length is 16 residues. Trimming removed 2 bases from V and 6 bases from J, with 18 bases in between. DNA for the CDR3: TGTGCCAGCAGCTTAAACTTTCACTACCCAGCGGATACGCAGTATTTT. This sequence encodes CASSLNFHYPADTQYF.

The chain couples TRBV24-1 to TRBJ2-2; D might be TRBD2 (7 bases). The germline V gene encodes CDR1 KGHDR and CDR2 SFDVKD. V lost 0 bases to trimming and J lost 6 bases, with 13 bases between them. The CDR3 consists of 16 residues. This chain's CDR3 is CATSDLSRGGAGELFF. In DNA form, the CDR3 reads TGTGCCACCAGTGATTTGAGCAGGGGAGGGGCCGGGGAGCTGTTTTTT.

V gene TRBV19 combines with J gene TRBJ2-7, with TRBD1 matching over 7 bases. The CDR3 has 15 amino acids. Per the germline V gene, CDR1 is LNHDA and CDR2 is SQIVND (reference sequence). The trim removed 3 bases at V and 2 bases at J, leaving 7 bases unmatched. In DNA, the CDR3 is TGTGCCAGTAGTATCTCGGGGACAGACCCCTACGAGCAGTACTTC. It specifies CASSISGTDPYEQYF.

This chain uses TRBV24-1 with TRBJ2-4; the D gene is possibly TRBD2 (7 bases). This CDR3 has 17 residues. Between the trimmed V and J ends, which lost 1 base and 6 bases, there was a span of 18 bases. From germline, CDR1 is KGHDR and CDR2 SFDVKD. The CDR3 sequence: CATSDFQRDKNANIQYF. The CDR3 nucleotides are TGTGCCACCAGTGATTTCCAGCGGGACAAAAATGCAAACATTCAGTACTTC.

CDR3 nucleotides: TGTGCCAGCAGCCAAGTTAATAGCGGGAGGTTCCACGAGCAGTACTTC. Its translation is CASSQVNSGRFHEQYF. The chain combines TRBV14 with TRBJ2-7; 10 bases line up with TRBD2. Germline V gene lookup returns CDR1 SGHDN and CDR2 FVKESK. The CDR3 totals 16 residues. V trimming: 1 base; J trimming: 5 bases; junction bases outside the gene matches: 8.

This chain joins TRBV7-6 and TRBJ2-7, with D maybe TRBD2 (5 bases). This CDR3 has 16 amino acids. From germline, CDR1 is SGHVS and CDR2 FNYEAQ. Trimming took 1 base from V and 0 from J, leaving 13 bases between them. The CDR3 spells CASSLVPAESSYEQYF. In nucleotides, the CDR3 is TGTGCCAGCAGCTTAGTTCCAGCGGAGTCCTCCTACGAGCAGTACTTC.

The rearrangement joins TRBV18 to TRBJ1-5; 8 positions match TRBD1. The V and J ends lost 3 bases and 3 bases, in that order; junction bases with no gene match: 4. CDR1 is KGHSH, CDR2 LQKENI, per germline. This CDR3 region has 15 residues. The CDR3 reads CASSPRTGNNQPQHF. The CDR3 bases are TGTGCCAGCTCACCCCGGACAGGGAACAATCAGCCCCAGCATTTT. Complete variable domain (other parts from reference TRBV18 and TRBJ1-5): NAGVMQNPRHLVRRRGQEARLRCSPMKGHSHVYWYRQLPEEGLKFMVYLQKENIIDESGMPKERFSAEFPKEGPSILRIQQVVRGDSAAYFCASSPRTGNNQPQHFGDGTRLSIL.

The rearrangement uses TRBV7-8 and TRBJ2-1; 7 positions agree with TRBD2. From germline, CDR1 is SGHVS and CDR2 FQNEAQ. CDR3 length: 12 residues. The J segment lost 5 bases and the V segment lost 8 bases, leaving 3 bases of the junction unmatched. CDR3 protein: CASSRGNNEQFF. The CDR3 nucleotides are TGTGCCAGCTCGCGGGGGAACAATGAGCAGTTCTTC.

The chain is built from TRBV4-1 and TRBJ2-5; the match to TRBD1 covers 10 bases. CDR3 size: 14 residues. J lost 5 bases, V lost 1 base, and 1 base had no gene match. The V gene's germline CDR1 is MGHRA and CDR2 YSYEKL. CDR3 protein: CASSQGQGAETQYF. CDR3 sequence (DNA): TGCGCCAGCAGCCAAGGACAGGGGGCTGAGACCCAGTACTTC.